This record covers a single T cell receptor beta chain. Sequenced by immunoSEQ multiplex PCR; TCRdb stores in-frame clones only, minus some. The sample lists 200,000 to 250,000 clones, approximately 83% seen once, with roughly 9.8% in the top ten. This sample stems from a study of blood T cell repertoires in COVID-19. The CDR3 sequence is 17 residues long. V lost 1 base, J lost 0 bases, and 13 bases lay in between. Germline V gene data show CDR1 as SGHRS and CDR2 as YFSETQ. The TCR comes from a man of 80 years or more with acute or convalescent COVID-19. The chain couples TRBV5-1 to TRBJ1-4; the D is unclear. Sequenced material: peripheral blood. The CDR3, as DNA: TGCGCCAGCAGCTTGACGACCGGAACAGCAACTAATGAAAAACTGTTTTTT. Encoded protein: CASSLTTGTATNEKLFF.